By its share, the clone carrying this T cell receptor (beta chain) is medium-sized (0.01 to 0.1%). As yet, its antigen is unknown. These data belong to a study of breast tumors, draining lymph nodes, adjacent tissues. Study-level findings and limits: Data fit most tumor T cells coming from lymph node, expanding in tumor. Tumor T cell lymph node origin was a supported hypothesis, not proven.

With V trimmed by 3 bases and J by 2 bases, 4 bases remained unmatched. The CDR3 covers 14 residues. The germline gives CDR1 DFQATT, CDR2 SNEGSKA (reference sequence). TCRdb re-called the multiplex PCR reads through MiXCR, storing one row per CDR3 protein. The table records 20,000 to 25,000 distinct CDR3 sequences, 60% to 70% of them present only once. The specimen sequenced was tumor-adjacent breast tissue. The TCR originated in a female donor with breast cancer. Some clones in this sample may be carry-over from other donors' samples. The chain uses TRBV20-1 and TRBJ1-3; TRBD1 aligns across 7 bases. CDR3 residues: CSASRRGTGNTIYF. Written as DNA, the CDR3 is TGCAGTGCTAGCCGCAGGGGGACTGGAAACACCATATATTTT.